Listed below are T cell receptor beta chains from one sample, sequenced in a study of technical replicates of blood from a few donors. Profiled with immunoSEQ multiplex PCR; TCRdb holds only in-frame clones, not every one. Counted here are more than 70,000 clones, around 90% occurring once; the ten biggest clones make up roughly 0.25%. Material: T cells isolated from PBMCs. Source of these receptors: a human donor in good health. CDR3s include the opening cysteine and the closing phenylalanine or tryptophan. The order of the fields is clone size, V gene, D gene, J gene, CDR3 protein, CDR3 DNA. D genes are given only for firm matches. For some rows the clone size is stated as once, few or many, or as a class when expanded; others skip it.

clone_size: few; v_call: TRBV30; d_call: TRBD1; j_call: TRBJ1-1; cdr3_aa: CAWSLGTAKTEAFF; cdr3_nt: TGTGCCTGGAGTCTCGGGACAGCGAAGACTGAAGCTTTCTTT
clone_size: NA; v_call: TRBV9; d_call: TRBD2; j_call: TRBJ2-1; cdr3_aa: CASSVTSGGALEQFF; cdr3_nt: TGTGCCAGCAGCGTTACTAGCGGGGGGGCACTTGAGCAGTTCTTC
clone_size: NA; v_call: TRBV7-9; d_call: TRBD2; j_call: TRBJ2-1; cdr3_aa: CASSERLRDYKPYNEQFF; cdr3_nt: TGTGCCAGCAGCGAGAGACTCCGGGACTACAAACCCTACAATGAGCAGTTCTTC
clone_size: NA; v_call: TRBV18; d_call: NA; j_call: TRBJ2-7; cdr3_aa: CASSPGWAFYEQYF; cdr3_nt: TGTGCCAGCTCACCAGGGTGGGCGTTCTACGAGCAGTACTTC
clone_size: NA; v_call: TRBV4-1; d_call: TRBD1; j_call: TRBJ1-1; cdr3_aa: CASSQEAGGGLNTEAFF; cdr3_nt: TGCGCCAGCAGCCAAGAGGCAGGGGGCGGCTTGAACACTGAAGCTTTCTTT
clone_size: NA; v_call: TRBV21-1; d_call: NA; j_call: TRBJ2-6; cdr3_aa: CASSFVLGGANVLTF; cdr3_nt: TGTGCCAGCAGCTTCGTACTAGGTGGGGCCAACGTCCTGACTTTC
clone_size: NA; v_call: TRBV7-9; d_call: NA; j_call: TRBJ1-2; cdr3_aa: CASSLGQPYGYTF; cdr3_nt: TGTGCCAGCAGCTTAGGACAGCCGTATGGCTACACCTTC
clone_size: NA; v_call: TRBV10-3; d_call: NA; j_call: TRBJ2-1; cdr3_aa: CAISENSGPSYNEQFF; cdr3_nt: TGTGCCATCAGTGAAAATAGCGGCCCCTCCTACAATGAGCAGTTCTTC
clone_size: NA; v_call: TRBV4-1; d_call: NA; j_call: TRBJ1-1; cdr3_aa: CASSLLGGGNTEAFF; cdr3_nt: TGCGCCAGCAGTCTGCTGGGAGGGGGGAACACTGAAGCTTTCTTT
clone_size: NA; v_call: TRBV4-2; d_call: TRBD1; j_call: TRBJ1-3; cdr3_aa: CASSQTRTGIISGNTIYF; cdr3_nt: TGTGCCAGCAGCCAAACCCGGACAGGGATTATCTCTGGAAACACCATATATTTT
clone_size: NA; v_call: TRBV5-4; d_call: TRBD1; j_call: TRBJ2-5; cdr3_aa: CASSDRAGETQYF; cdr3_nt: TGTGCCAGCAGCGACAGGGCGGGAGAGACCCAGTACTTC
clone_size: NA; v_call: TRBV4-1; d_call: TRBD2; j_call: TRBJ2-1; cdr3_aa: CASSQDSGPAPYNEQFF; cdr3_nt: TGCGCCAGCAGCCAAGATAGCGGGCCAGCACCCTACAATGAGCAGTTCTTC
clone_size: NA; v_call: TRBV4-1; d_call: NA; j_call: TRBJ2-7; cdr3_aa: CASSQDFIEQYF; cdr3_nt: TGCGCCAGCAGCCAAGATTTTATCGAGCAGTACTTC
clone_size: NA; v_call: TRBV12-5; d_call: TRBD1; j_call: TRBJ1-5; cdr3_aa: CASGLILTGGAGSNQPQHF; cdr3_nt: TGTGCTAGTGGTTTGATCTTGACAGGGGGCGCGGGTAGCAATCAGCCCCAGCATTTT
clone_size: NA; v_call: TRBV11-3; d_call: NA; j_call: TRBJ1-2; cdr3_aa: CASGAGAGYTF; cdr3_nt: TGTGCCAGTGGGGCAGGGGCTGGCTACACCTTC
clone_size: NA; v_call: TRBV18; d_call: TRBD1; j_call: TRBJ1-4; cdr3_aa: CASSPPTGGAGNEKLFF; cdr3_nt: TGTGCCAGCTCACCACCAACAGGGGGCGCGGGTAATGAAAAACTGTTTTTT
clone_size: once; v_call: TRBV5-1; d_call: TRBD2; j_call: TRBJ2-5; cdr3_aa: CASLQTSGGQETQYF; cdr3_nt: TGCGCCAGCCTGCAAACTAGCGGGGGGCAAGAGACCCAGTACTTC
clone_size: NA; v_call: TRBV5-6; d_call: NA; j_call: TRBJ2-7; cdr3_aa: CASSSVREQYF; cdr3_nt: TGTGCCAGCAGTTCGGTGAGGGAGCAGTACTTC
clone_size: NA; v_call: TRBV6-5; d_call: NA; j_call: TRBJ2-3; cdr3_aa: CASSFEYTQYF; cdr3_nt: TGTGCCAGCTCCTTCGAGTATACGCAGTATTTT
clone_size: once; v_call: TRBV19; d_call: TRBD1; j_call: TRBJ2-3; cdr3_aa: CASSLKTGGLTDTQYF; cdr3_nt: TGTGCCAGTAGTCTTAAAACAGGGGGCCTCACAGATACGCAGTATTTT
clone_size: NA; v_call: TRBV6-1; d_call: NA; j_call: TRBJ2-3; cdr3_aa: CASSDGRELVDTQYF; cdr3_nt: TGTGCCAGCAGTGATGGAAGGGAGCTGGTAGATACGCAGTATTTT
clone_size: NA; v_call: TRBV28; d_call: TRBD2; j_call: TRBJ2-1; cdr3_aa: CASEIWGGRANEQFF; cdr3_nt: TGTGCCAGCGAGATATGGGGCGGGAGGGCGAATGAGCAGTTCTTC
clone_size: NA; v_call: TRBV25-1; d_call: TRBD2; j_call: TRBJ2-3; cdr3_aa: CASSEWLLAGGDTQYF; cdr3_nt: TGTGCCAGCAGTGAATGGTTACTAGCGGGTGGGGATACGCAGTATTTT
clone_size: NA; v_call: TRBV9; d_call: NA; j_call: TRBJ2-5; cdr3_aa: CASSVYGGETQYF; cdr3_nt: TGTGCCAGCAGCGTATACGGGGGAGAGACCCAGTACTTC
clone_size: once; v_call: TRBV28; d_call: TRBD1; j_call: TRBJ1-2; cdr3_aa: CASSLKTLARGQGAIGYTF; cdr3_nt: TGTGCCAGCAGTTTAAAGACCTTAGCTAGGGGACAGGGGGCGATTGGCTACACCTTC
clone_size: NA; v_call: TRBV30; d_call: TRBD1; j_call: TRBJ1-2; cdr3_aa: CAWRQGARGYTF; cdr3_nt: TGTGCCTGGAGACAGGGGGCGCGCGGCTACACCTTC
clone_size: NA; v_call: TRBV7-9; d_call: TRBD1; j_call: TRBJ2-6; cdr3_aa: CASSFKSGTGISGANVLTF; cdr3_nt: TGTGCCAGCAGCTTTAAATCCGGGACAGGGATCTCTGGGGCCAACGTCCTGACTTTC
clone_size: NA; v_call: TRBV18; d_call: TRBD1; j_call: TRBJ1-2; cdr3_aa: CASSPQGAGANYGYTF; cdr3_nt: TGTGCCAGCTCGCCACAGGGGGCTGGAGCTAACTATGGCTACACCTTC
clone_size: NA; v_call: TRBV18; d_call: NA; j_call: TRBJ2-3; cdr3_aa: CASSPDRADTQYF; cdr3_nt: TGTGCCAGCTCCCCCGATCGCGCGGATACGCAGTATTTT
clone_size: NA; v_call: TRBV15; d_call: TRBD2; j_call: TRBJ2-5; cdr3_aa: CATSRDRTSDETQYF; cdr3_nt: TGTGCCACCAGCAGAGATCGGACTAGCGATGAGACCCAGTACTTC
clone_size: NA; v_call: TRBV4-1; d_call: NA; j_call: TRBJ1-1; cdr3_aa: CASSQVGGMNTEAFF; cdr3_nt: TGCGCCAGCAGCCAAGTGGGGGGGATGAACACTGAAGCTTTCTTT
clone_size: NA; v_call: TRBV4-1; d_call: NA; j_call: TRBJ1-1; cdr3_aa: CASSGPQNTEAFF; cdr3_nt: TGCGCCAGCAGCGGCCCGCAGAACACTGAAGCTTTCTTT
clone_size: NA; v_call: TRBV5-4; d_call: TRBD2; j_call: TRBJ2-1; cdr3_aa: CASSRPTSGSRYNEQFF; cdr3_nt: TGTGCCAGCAGCCGCCCGACTAGCGGCAGTAGGTACAATGAGCAGTTCTTC
clone_size: NA; v_call: TRBV23-1; d_call: NA; j_call: TRBJ1-5; cdr3_aa: CASSHGGHSNQPQHF; cdr3_nt: TGCGCCAGCAGTCATGGAGGGCATAGCAATCAGCCCCAGCATTTT
clone_size: once; v_call: TRBV7-6; d_call: TRBD1; j_call: TRBJ2-3; cdr3_aa: CASSLVSPGQTITDTQYF; cdr3_nt: TGTGCCAGCAGCTTAGTGTCCCCGGGACAGACGATCACAGATACGCAGTATTTT
clone_size: NA; v_call: TRBV29-1; d_call: TRBD1; j_call: TRBJ2-3; cdr3_aa: CSVEGTGGYTQYF; cdr3_nt: TGCAGCGTTGAAGGGACAGGGGGGTATACGCAGTATTTT
clone_size: NA; v_call: TRBV5-4; d_call: TRBD2; j_call: TRBJ2-1; cdr3_aa: CASSPGTSGRKFGNEQFF; cdr3_nt: TGTGCCAGCAGCCCCGGGACTAGCGGGAGAAAATTTGGCAATGAGCAGTTCTTC
clone_size: NA; v_call: TRBV30; d_call: TRBD1; j_call: TRBJ1-5; cdr3_aa: CAVLPRGRQPQHF; cdr3_nt: TGTGCCGTTCTCCCCAGGGGGCGGCAGCCCCAGCATTTT
clone_size: few; v_call: TRBV30; d_call: NA; j_call: TRBJ1-1; cdr3_aa: CAWNWGGTEAFF; cdr3_nt: TGTGCCTGGAACTGGGGGGGCACTGAAGCTTTCTTT
clone_size: NA; v_call: TRBV11-2; d_call: NA; j_call: TRBJ2-5; cdr3_aa: CASSLGKPAWGTSQETQYF; cdr3_nt: TGTGCCAGCAGCTTAGGCAAGCCCGCTTGGGGCACCTCCCAAGAGACCCAGTACTTC
clone_size: NA; v_call: TRBV2; d_call: NA; j_call: TRBJ1-2; cdr3_aa: CASTGGTSYRGYGYTF; cdr3_nt: TGTGCCAGCACCGGGGGGACTTCTTATCGGGGGTATGGCTACACCTTC
clone_size: NA; v_call: TRBV7-3; d_call: NA; j_call: TRBJ1-6; cdr3_aa: CASPGGSSYNSPLHF; cdr3_nt: TGTGCCAGCCCGGGGGGCAGTTCCTATAATTCACCCCTCCACTTT
clone_size: NA; v_call: TRBV5-6; d_call: TRBD1; j_call: TRBJ1-6; cdr3_aa: CASSLRSGQVNSPLHF; cdr3_nt: TGTGCCAGCAGCTTGCGGTCGGGACAGGTAAATTCACCCCTCCACTTT
clone_size: NA; v_call: TRBV11-2; d_call: TRBD2; j_call: TRBJ2-1; cdr3_aa: CASSILVAGGPDEQFF; cdr3_nt: TGTGCCAGCAGCATCCTGGTAGCGGGAGGGCCGGATGAGCAGTTCTTC
clone_size: NA; v_call: TRBV7-7; d_call: NA; j_call: TRBJ2-5; cdr3_aa: CASSLGTGQETQYF; cdr3_nt: TGTGCTAGCAGCCTCGGGACTGGACAAGAGACCCAGTACTTC